This T cell receptor (beta chain) was recorded in a study of OX40 agonist ivuxolimab in advanced cancers. Turning to the overall study: The costimulatory receptor OX40 (CD134) was targeted by ivuxolimab, a fully human IgG2 agonistic monoclonal antibody. Of the approximately 54 patients in dose escalation, some 20 had hepatocellular carcinoma, some 15 had melanoma, 9 had renal cell carcinoma and 9 had head and neck cancer. Peripheral TCRbeta sequencing was intended to test whether TCR sequence diversity was altered and clonal T-cell expansion was caused by ivuxolimab. A male proportion of about 79% and a mean age of 60 years, ranging from about 20 to 85, were recorded for the dose-escalation cohort. Intravenous ivuxolimab was administered to patients every 2 weeks at six dose levels: 0.01, 0.1, 0.3, 1.5, 3 and 10 mg/kg. The monotherapy dose-escalation portion (N of about 50 patients) of the phase I ivuxolimab trial is reported in the paper. Partial responses occurred in three dose-escalation patients: two with cutaneous melanoma and one with hepatocellular carcinoma. Prior anti-PD-1, anti-PD-L1 or anti-CTLA-4 therapy was permitted, and 40% of dose-escalation patients had received checkpoint inhibitors. Study-level results and caveats: Low levels of normalized T-cell clonal expansion were also shown by some nonresponding patients. Which antigens the clonally expanded peripheral T cells were specific for was not determined. In partial responders in the 0.1-3.0 mg/kg groups, normalized peripheral clonal expansion was found to be among the lowest, especially among CD8+ T cells. After ivuxolimab, CD8+ T cells had more expanded clones than CD4+ T cells on average. At doses from 0.1 to 3.0 mg/kg, clonal expansion was seen in both CD4+ and CD8+ blood T cells between baseline and week 6.

In the case of this clone: It has no known antigen specificity. No qualities accompany the bases; no much larger clone lies one base away.

Genomic DNA was extracted from sorted cells for sequencing of the TCRbeta CDR3 region. The immunoSEQ Assay was used for sequencing of TCRbeta CDR3 regions. This is the immuneACCESS table as TCRdb keeps it, with only in-frame sequences that have V and J called. A part of the clones is gone; compared with another copy, unresolved V genes explain less than half, and the rest is unexplained. Within this sample are around 12,000 clones, with roughly 88% of them counted one time only. Under 55% of the sample comes from the top ten. The trial excluded patients who had a history of autoimmune disease or were on systemic immunosuppression. Peripheral blood for TCR sequencing was collected from all dose cohorts at baseline, on cycle 4 day 1, and on cycle 7 day 1. The samples were taken from a phase I, first-in-human, multicenter, open-label dose-escalation trial of ivuxolimab. Adults with locally advanced or metastatic head and neck squamous cell, hepatocellular, melanoma or renal cell carcinoma were enrolled in the trial. Before TCR sequencing, CD4+ T cells and CD8+ T cells were sorted from peripheral blood as separate populations.

The TCR comes from an adult with an advanced solid tumor such as melanoma, head and neck, liver or kidney cancer. The material sequenced was CD4+ or CD8+ T cells sorted from blood, taken in a trial of the OX40 agonist ivuxolimab.

DNA sequence: TGTGCCAGTAGTACCTCCCGGACAGGGAAGGAATATGGCTACACCTTC. Its coded protein is CASSTSRTGKEYGYTF. Recombination joined TRBV19 with TRBJ1-2; TRBD1 lines up with 8 middle nucleotides. Including cysteine and phenylalanine, the CDR3 has 16 amino acids. The only DNA kept is the CDR3, 48 bases in frame from the first base. CDR1 and CDR2 are drawn from the germline V gene (reference sequence): LNHDA, SQIVND. V lost 4 bases and J lost 5 bases, and the count of bases not matched to a germline gene is 12.